This TCR beta chain was identified in a study of CD8 T cells in ankylosing spondylitis. Study-wide results and caveats: Disease-linked clones were CD8+ and relatively rare in peripheral blood.

The sample holds a few counts of this clonotype. What it binds is unknown. TCRdb reprocessed the 5' RACE reads via MiXCR and lists one record per CDR3 protein. This table holds just over 350,000 distinct CDR3 sequences, approximately 20% found once. Sequencing input: blood, either unsorted or a sorted T cell fraction (not recorded which). This receptor was identified in a male donor with ankylosing spondylitis or in good health (not recorded which).

The CDR3 loop reads CASSQGGGEGSFEAKNIQYF. The DNA of the CDR3 is TGTGCCAGCAGCCAGGGAGGGGGTGAGGGCTCCTTCGAAGCCAAAAACATTCAGTACTTC. The rearrangement joins TRBV4-2 to TRBJ2-4, with a weak D call TRBD2 (7 bases). V lost 3 bases and J 0 bases, leaving 24 bases between the germline ends. The CDR3 extends over 20 amino acids. The germline V gene encodes CDR1 LGHNA and CDR2 YNFKEQ.